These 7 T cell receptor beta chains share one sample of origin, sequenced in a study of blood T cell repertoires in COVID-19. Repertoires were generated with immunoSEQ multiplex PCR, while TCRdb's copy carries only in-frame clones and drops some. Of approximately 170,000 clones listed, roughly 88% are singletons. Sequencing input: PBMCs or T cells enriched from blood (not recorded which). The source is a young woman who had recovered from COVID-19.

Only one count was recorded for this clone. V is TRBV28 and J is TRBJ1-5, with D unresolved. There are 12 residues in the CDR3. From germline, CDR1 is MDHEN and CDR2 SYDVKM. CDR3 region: CATGDSNQPQHF. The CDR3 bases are TGTGCAACCGGGGATAGCAATCAGCCCCAGCATTTT.

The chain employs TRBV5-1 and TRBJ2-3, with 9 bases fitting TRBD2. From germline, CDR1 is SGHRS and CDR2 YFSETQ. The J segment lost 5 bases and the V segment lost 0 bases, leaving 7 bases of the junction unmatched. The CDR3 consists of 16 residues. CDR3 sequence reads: CASSLVSGSSIDTQYF. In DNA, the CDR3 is TGCGCCAGCAGCTTGGTTAGCGGGAGTAGTATAGATACGCAGTATTTT.

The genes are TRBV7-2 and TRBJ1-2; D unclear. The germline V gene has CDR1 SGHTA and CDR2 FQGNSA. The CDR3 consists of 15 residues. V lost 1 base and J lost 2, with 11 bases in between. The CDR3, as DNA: TGTGCCAGCAGCTTAGTAGGCGGGCCCAACTATGGCTACACCTTC. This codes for CASSLVGGPNYGYTF.

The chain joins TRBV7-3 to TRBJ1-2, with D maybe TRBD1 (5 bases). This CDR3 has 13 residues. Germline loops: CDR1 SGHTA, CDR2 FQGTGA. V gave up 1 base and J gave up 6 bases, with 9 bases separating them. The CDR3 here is CASSLNRGDGYTF. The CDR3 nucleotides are TGTGCCAGCAGCTTAAACCGGGGGGATGGCTACACCTTC.

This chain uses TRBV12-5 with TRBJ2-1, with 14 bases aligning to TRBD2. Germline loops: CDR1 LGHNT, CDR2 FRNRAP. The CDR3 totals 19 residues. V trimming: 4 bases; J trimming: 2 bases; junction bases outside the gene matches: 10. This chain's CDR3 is CASGSPSGTSGSTYNEQFF. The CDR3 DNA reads TGTGCTAGTGGTTCTCCATCCGGGACTAGCGGGAGTACCTACAATGAGCAGTTCTTC.

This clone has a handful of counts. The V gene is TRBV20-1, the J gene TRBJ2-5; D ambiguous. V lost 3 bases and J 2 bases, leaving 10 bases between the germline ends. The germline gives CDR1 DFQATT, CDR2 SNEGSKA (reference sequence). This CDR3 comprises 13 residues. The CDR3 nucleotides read TGCAGTGCTAGTTTGTGGCAGCAAGAGACCCAGTACTTC. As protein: CSASLWQQETQYF.

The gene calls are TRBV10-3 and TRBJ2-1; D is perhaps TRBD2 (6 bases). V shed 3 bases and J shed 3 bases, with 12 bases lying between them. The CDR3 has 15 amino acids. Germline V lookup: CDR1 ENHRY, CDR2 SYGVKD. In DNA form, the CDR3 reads TGTGCCATCAGTGAAGGAGTAGCGGACTACAATGAGCAGTTCTTC. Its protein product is CAISEGVADYNEQFF.